This TCR beta chain is from a study of cytomegalovirus exposure and HLA in healthy donors. V was shortened by 4 bases and J by 2 bases, with 13 bases between the two germline ends. The CDR3 has 15 amino acids. Germline CDR1 is SGDLS and CDR2 is YYNGEE. PCR primers comprised 60 Vbeta and 13 Jbeta primers. The assay was immunoSEQ multiplex PCR, and TCRdb's table has in-frame clones only and misses some. The data show approximately 78,000 clones, about 72% seen once. Sequencing input: PBMCs. The TCR comes from a man aged 35 to 55 in good health and CMV-seropositive. V and J are TRBV9 and TRBJ1-5; D is unresolved. CDR3 amino acids: CASSPSGRGNQPQHF. The CDR3, as DNA: TGTGCCAGCAGCCCCTCGGGGAGGGGCAATCAGCCCCAGCATTTT.